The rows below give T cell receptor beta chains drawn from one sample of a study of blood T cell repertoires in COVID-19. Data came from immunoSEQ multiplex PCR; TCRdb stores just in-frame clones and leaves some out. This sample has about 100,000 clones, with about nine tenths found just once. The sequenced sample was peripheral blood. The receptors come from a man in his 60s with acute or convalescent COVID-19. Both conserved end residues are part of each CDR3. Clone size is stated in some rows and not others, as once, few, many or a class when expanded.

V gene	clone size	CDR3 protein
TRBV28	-	CASSFSDRWVQPQHF
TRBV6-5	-	CASREDRGGEKLFF
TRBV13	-	CASSLGQNNSPLHF
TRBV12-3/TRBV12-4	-	CASRRKTEAFF
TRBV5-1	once	CASSRDRASYNSPLHF
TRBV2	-	CASTVAKRAEAFF
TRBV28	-	CASSPGTGLPGANVLTF
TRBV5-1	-	CASSLVGTGGAYGYTF
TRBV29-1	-	CSIGQGTGNTIYF
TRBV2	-	CASSRGTNYGYTF
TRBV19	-	CASSIWDRGLTANTGELFF
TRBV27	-	CASGRTGGSYEQYF
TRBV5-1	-	CASSFNTGSGEQFF
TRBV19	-	CASSRSGASGGIDTQYF
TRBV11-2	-	CASSLTMEGNTEAFF
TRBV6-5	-	CASSPTHRRNEQFF
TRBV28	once	CASSSGTGGRQPQHF
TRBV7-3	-	CASSPQPAAKDEQFF
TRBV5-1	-	CASSLGLGGSYNEQFF
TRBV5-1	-	CASSLQPQGFSSYNEQFF
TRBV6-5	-	CASVEQGSLTGELFF
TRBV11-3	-	CASRPGLAGTNEQFF
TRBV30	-	CAWSVAPRGTEAFF
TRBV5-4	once	CASSLDRGREKLFF
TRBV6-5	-	CASWTADGYTF
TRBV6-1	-	CASSEAKGWTGLEQYF